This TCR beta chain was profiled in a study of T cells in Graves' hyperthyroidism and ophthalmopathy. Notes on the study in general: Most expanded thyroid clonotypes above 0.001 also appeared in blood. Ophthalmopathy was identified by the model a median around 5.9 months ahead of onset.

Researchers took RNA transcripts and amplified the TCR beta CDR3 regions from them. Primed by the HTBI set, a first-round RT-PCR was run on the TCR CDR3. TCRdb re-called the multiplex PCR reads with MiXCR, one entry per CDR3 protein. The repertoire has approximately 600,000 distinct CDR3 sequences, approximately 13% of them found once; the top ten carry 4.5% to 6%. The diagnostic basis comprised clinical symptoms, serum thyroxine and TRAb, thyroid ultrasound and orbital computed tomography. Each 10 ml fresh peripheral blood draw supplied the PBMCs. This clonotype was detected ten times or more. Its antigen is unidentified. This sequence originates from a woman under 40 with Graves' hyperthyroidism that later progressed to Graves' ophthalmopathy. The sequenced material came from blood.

This CDR3 is CSARQNLNTEAFF. The CDR3 bases are TGCAGTGCTAGACAGAACCTGAACACTGAAGCTTTCTTT. The J gene is TRBJ1-1, the V gene TRBV20-1; D call uncertain. The CDR3 contains 13 residues. The V gene lost 2 bases and the J gene lost 0 bases, with 7 bases spanning the gap. Per the germline V gene, CDR1 is DFQATT and CDR2 is SNEGSKA (reference sequence).